The next 16 T cell receptor beta chains were all read from a single sample in a study of T cell repertoires in cytomegalovirus infection. A single record per CDR3 protein comes from TCRdb applying MiXCR to the reads. The sample records about 110,000 distinct CDR3 sequences, around 28% being singletons. No antigens are known for them. Specimen: CD8+ T cells from cultured PBMCs, collected from culture after CMV antigen stimulation. These receptors originate from a human donor in good health (CMV status not recorded). Some clones in this sample may be carry-over from other donors' samples.

The V gene is TRBV7-8, the J gene TRBJ2-7; 7 bases are a match to TRBD2. The J segment lost 2 bases and the V segment lost 3 bases, leaving 7 bases of the junction unmatched. The CDR3 runs 15 residues. Germline values: CDR1 SGHVS, CDR2 FQNEAQ. Written as DNA, the CDR3 is TGTGCCAGCAGCTTGGTAACTAGCGAGGCCTACGAGCAGTACTTC. The encoded protein is CASSLVTSEAYEQYF.

The chain recombines TRBV5-6 with TRBJ2-5; TRBD1 matches at 9 bases. V dropped 3 bases and J dropped 4; count of bases not matched to a gene: 4. Looked up from germline, CDR1 is SGHDT and CDR2 is YYEEEE. The CDR3 has 14 amino acids. Here the CDR3 reads CASSYGQGSETQYF. Written as DNA, the CDR3 is TGTGCCAGCAGCTATGGACAGGGGTCAGAGACCCAGTACTTC.

This clonotype was counted between two and nine times. This chain connects TRBV7-9 to TRBJ2-7, with a tentative D call TRBD1 (6 bases). The V end was cut by 5 bases, the J end by 4 bases, with 12 bases between. Germline assignment: CDR1 SEHNR and CDR2 FQNEAQ (reference sequence). The CDR3 has 13 residues. The CDR3 here is CASSQAGEYEQYF. Written as DNA, the CDR3 is TGTGCCAGCAGCCAGGCAGGGGAATACGAGCAGTACTTC.

The V gene is TRBV11-2, the J gene TRBJ2-7; D remains unclear. The CDR3 sequence is 15 residues long. Germline V gives CDR1 SGHAT, CDR2 FQNNGV. Trimming cost V 1 base and J 4 bases, with 14 bases left between them. CDR3 DNA: TGTGCCAGCAGCTTAGCCGCCTTGGGAAGGTACGAGCAGTACTTC. Its protein product is CASSLAALGRYEQYF.

This clonotype was counted ten times or more. This chain uses TRBV6-2 or TRBV6-3 with TRBJ2-5; the D is unclear. CDR1 is MNHEY, CDR2 SVGEGT, per germline. V was clipped by 5 bases and J by 0 bases, with 1 base between them. There are 11 residues in the CDR3. The CDR3 loop is CASSHQETQYF. In DNA form, the CDR3 reads TGTGCCAGCAGTCACCAAGAGACCCAGTACTTC.

This clonotype was picked up a small number of times. The CDR3 loop reads CASTSSPGGGYNEQFF. CDR3 coding DNA: TGTGCCAGCACGTCGTCGCCGGGGGGCGGCTACAATGAGCAGTTCTTC. The rearrangement uses TRBV2 and TRBJ2-1; weak D call: TRBD2 (7 bases). CDR1 SNHLY and CDR2 FYNNEI come from the germline V gene. The CDR3 contains 16 residues. The ends were cut back, 7 bases at V and 3 bases at J, with 19 bases in the middle.

This chain uses TRBV7-9 with TRBJ2-6; D possibly corresponds to TRBD1 (5 bases). With 2 bases removed from V and 1 base from J, the gap between germline ends came to 6 bases. From germline, CDR1 is SEHNR and CDR2 FQNEAQ (reference sequence). This CDR3 has 15 amino acids. CDR3 loop: CASSLPGSGANVLTF. The CDR3 coding sequence is TGTGCCAGCAGCTTACCAGGGTCTGGGGCCAACGTCCTGACTTTC.

This clonotype was recorded a few times. The gene calls are TRBV10-3 and TRBJ2-2; possible D gene TRBD1, 6 bases. Germline assignment: CDR1 ENHRY and CDR2 SYGVKD. This CDR3 is 15 amino acids long. V shed 4 bases and J shed 4 bases, with 13 bases lying between them. Written as DNA, the CDR3 is TGTGCCATCAGTGCCTCAGGGGTTTTCACCGGGGAGCTGTTTTTT. Translation: CAISASGVFTGELFF.

The chain links TRBV14 to TRBJ1-1, with D perhaps TRBD1 (5 bases). In germline, CDR1 is SGHDN, CDR2 FVKESK. Trimming stripped 5 bases from V and 4 bases from J, with 11 bases between. This CDR3 has 13 amino acids. CDR3 DNA: TGTGCCAGCAGCTACTGGGGGAGCACTGAAGCTTTCTTT. Residues: CASSYWGSTEAFF.

Only a few counts were recorded for this clonotype. The CDR3 is CASSLQDNTEAFF. The CDR3, as DNA: TGTGCCAGCAGCCTACAGGATAACACTGAAGCTTTCTTT. The rearrangement links TRBV6-5 to TRBJ1-1, with D perhaps TRBD1 (5 bases). From germline, CDR1 is MNHEY and CDR2 SVGAGI. The CDR3 totals 13 residues. The V gene lost 6 bases and the J gene lost 2 bases, with 10 bases spanning the gap.

The chain combines TRBV11-3 with TRBJ2-2, with D uncertain. Trimming left V 8 bases short and J 0 bases short, with 16 bases between. CDR3 length equals 16 residues. CDR1 is SGHNT and CDR2 is YENEEA in the germline V gene. CDR3 in DNA: TGTGCCAGCGCCCAAGAACCCGGGCCGAACACCGGGGAGCTGTTTTTT. Translation gives CASAQEPGPNTGELFF. Complete variable domain (other parts from reference TRBV11-3 and TRBJ2-2): EAGVVQSPRYKIIEKKQPVAFWCNPISGHNTLYWYLQNLGQGPELLIRYENEEAVDDSQLPKDRFSAERLKGVDSTLKIQPAELGDSAVYLCASAQEPGPNTGELFFGEGSRLTVL.

Written as DNA, the CDR3 is TGTGCCAGCAGTTTGGCCCCTGGGGGCAATCAGCCCCAGCATTTT. Translation: CASSLAPGGNQPQHF. The rearrangement links TRBV27 to TRBJ1-5, with unresolved D. This CDR3 is built from 15 residues. The V and J ends lost 3 bases and 2 bases respectively, with 11 bases between them. Germline V CDR1 and CDR2: MNHEY, SMNVEV (reference sequence).

As to this clonotype: One junction end disagrees with the germline gene, perhaps due to a read error. The gene calls are TRBV6-5 and TRBJ2-1; no firm D call. The germline V gene has CDR1 MNHEY and CDR2 SVGAGI. This CDR3 contains 12 residues. The CDR3 nucleotides are TGTGCCAGCAGTTACTCGGTGGACGATCTGTACTTC. Translated, it gives CASSYSVDDLYF.

This clonotype was seen more than once but under ten times. This chain uses TRBV4-1 with TRBJ2-6; maybe TRBD1 (6 bases). The CDR3 has 15 residues. Trimming took 3 bases from V and 2 from J, leaving 8 bases between them. Germline V gene sequence: CDR1 MGHRA, CDR2 YSYEKL. CDR3 DNA: TGCGCCAGCAGCCAGGCAGGGGCTGGGGCCAACGTCCTGACTTTC. Its protein is CASSQAGAGANVLTF.

V and J are TRBV7-9 and TRBJ1-2; 11 bases map to TRBD1. The germline gives CDR1 SEHNR, CDR2 FQNEAQ (reference sequence). The V and J ends lost 1 base and 4 bases, in that order; junction bases with no gene match: 5. The CDR3 contains 16 residues. CDR3 in amino acids: CASSLGTGGPIYGYTF. DNA for the CDR3: TGTGCCAGCAGCTTAGGGACAGGGGGCCCCATCTATGGCTACACCTTC.

The rearrangement joins TRBV25-1 to TRBJ2-3, with 8 positions matching TRBD2. CDR1 MGHDK and CDR2 SYGVNS come from the germline V gene. This CDR3 spans 12 amino acids. Losses at the gene ends were 5 bases for V and 7 bases for J; bases not matched to a gene: 2. CDR3 amino acids: CASSRGGHTQYF. The CDR3, as DNA: TGTGCCAGCAGTCGGGGGGGACATACGCAGTATTTT.